The sequence of this T cell receptor (beta chain) was determined in a study of T-cell memory formation after mild COVID-19. Study background: TCR clusters largely stayed donor specific. General study findings and limits: Some responding clones appeared in pre-infection memory, suggesting cross-reactive memory joined. Contracting clones from day 15 to 85 had balanced CD4/CD8; later expanders favoured CD4+.

As to this clonotype: Its antigen is unknown.

V shed 3 bases and J shed 6 bases, with 3 bases lying between them. The CDR3 length is 11 residues. It was 5'RACE with constant-segment primers that produced the TCR alpha and TCR beta cDNA libraries, which carried sample barcodes and UMIs. TCRdb redid the calling of the 5' RACE reads with MiXCR, one entry per CDR3 protein. The table includes approximately 190,000 distinct CDR3 sequences, about 17% detected once. This sequence joins TRBV12-3 or TRBV12-4 and TRBJ1-3; no reliable D call. The sample was PBMCs or a T cell subset sorted from them (not recorded which). The TCR comes from an adult woman who had mild COVID-19 (a few samples of this study predate the infection). Cell type and time point are not known. The CDR3, as DNA: TGTGCCAGCAGTTTTACAAACACCATATATTTT. Protein sequence: CASSFTNTIYF.